The rows below give T cell receptor beta chains drawn from one sample of a study of blood T cell repertoires in COVID-19. Clones were read by immunoSEQ multiplex PCR, and TCRdb kept only the in-frame ones, dropping some. The sample lists around 170,000 clones, over 80% occurring once. Sample: peripheral blood. The receptors here all came from a woman between 35 and 50 years old with acute or convalescent COVID-19. The conserved cysteine and the conserved F or W are not part of the CDR3 here. Size is stated for part of the rows, as once, few or many counts, or as a class when the clone is expanded.

j_call,clone_size,v_call,cdr3_length,cdr3_aa
TRBJ1-6,few,TRBV14,13,ASSQGLPGNSPLH
TRBJ2-5,.,TRBV10-2,16,ASSEWSGTSGAMETQY
TRBJ1-2,.,TRBV15,13,ATSRGQGPISGYT
TRBJ2-1,.,TRBV4-1,14,ASSPGWLAGNNEQF
TRBJ2-2,.,TRBV29-1,15,SVGLAGAGSNTGELF
TRBJ2-5,once,TRBV5-1,14,ASSFVPRGRQETQY
TRBJ1-1,.,TRBV27,11,ASSFTRGTEAF
TRBJ2-2,once,TRBV3-1/TRBV3-2,12,ACSTSGGSGELF
TRBJ2-7,few,TRBV27,13,ASKTVAGRSYEQY
TRBJ1-6,.,TRBV30,10,AWRTGNSPLH
TRBJ2-7,.,TRBV21-1,14,ASSKRRTGGKNEQY
TRBJ1-2,.,TRBV7-2,11,ASSEGTPYGYT